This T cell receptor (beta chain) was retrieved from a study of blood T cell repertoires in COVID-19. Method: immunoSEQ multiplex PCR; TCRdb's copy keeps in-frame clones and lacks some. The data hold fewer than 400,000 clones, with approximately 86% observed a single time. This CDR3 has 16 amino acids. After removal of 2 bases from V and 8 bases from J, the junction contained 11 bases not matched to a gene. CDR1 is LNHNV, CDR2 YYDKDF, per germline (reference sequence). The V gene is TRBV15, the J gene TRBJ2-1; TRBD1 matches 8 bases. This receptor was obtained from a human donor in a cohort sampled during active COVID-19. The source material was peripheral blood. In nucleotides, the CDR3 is TGTGCCACCAGCAGACCTGGACAGGGAAGGGCTCATGAGCAGTTCTTC. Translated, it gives CATSRPGQGRAHEQFF.